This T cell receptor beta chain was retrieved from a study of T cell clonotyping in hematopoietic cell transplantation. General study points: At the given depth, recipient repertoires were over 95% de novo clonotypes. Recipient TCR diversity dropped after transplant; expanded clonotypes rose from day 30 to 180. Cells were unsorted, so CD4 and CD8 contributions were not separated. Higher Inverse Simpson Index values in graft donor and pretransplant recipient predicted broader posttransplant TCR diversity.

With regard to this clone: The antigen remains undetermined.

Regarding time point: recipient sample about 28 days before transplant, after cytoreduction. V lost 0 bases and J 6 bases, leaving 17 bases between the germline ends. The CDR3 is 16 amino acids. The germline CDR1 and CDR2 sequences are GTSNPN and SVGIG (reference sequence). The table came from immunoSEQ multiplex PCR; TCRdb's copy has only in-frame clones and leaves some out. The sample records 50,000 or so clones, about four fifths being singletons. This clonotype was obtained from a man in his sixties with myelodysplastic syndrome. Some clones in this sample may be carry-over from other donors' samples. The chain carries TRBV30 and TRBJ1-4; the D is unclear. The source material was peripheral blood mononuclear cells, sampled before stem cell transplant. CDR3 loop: CAWSVGQRFRDEKLFF. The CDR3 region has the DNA TGTGCCTGGAGTGTAGGGCAGCGGTTCCGAGATGAAAAACTGTTTTTT.